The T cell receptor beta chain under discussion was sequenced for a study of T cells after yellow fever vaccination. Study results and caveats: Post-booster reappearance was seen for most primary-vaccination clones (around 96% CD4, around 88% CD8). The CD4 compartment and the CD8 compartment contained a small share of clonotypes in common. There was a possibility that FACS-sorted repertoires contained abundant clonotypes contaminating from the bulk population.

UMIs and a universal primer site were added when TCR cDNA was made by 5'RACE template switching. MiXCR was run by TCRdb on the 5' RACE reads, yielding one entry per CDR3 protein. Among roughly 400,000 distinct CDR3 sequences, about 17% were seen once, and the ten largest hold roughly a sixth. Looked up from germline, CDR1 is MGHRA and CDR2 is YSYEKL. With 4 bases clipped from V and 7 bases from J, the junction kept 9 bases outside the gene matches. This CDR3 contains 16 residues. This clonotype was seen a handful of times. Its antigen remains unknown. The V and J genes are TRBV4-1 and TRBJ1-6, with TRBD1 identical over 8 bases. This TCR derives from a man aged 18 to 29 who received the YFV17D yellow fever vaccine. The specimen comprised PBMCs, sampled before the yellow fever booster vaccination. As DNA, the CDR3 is TGCGCCAGCAGCCTAACGCCCAGGGGGCGGAATTCACCCCTCCACTTT. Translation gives CASSLTPRGRNSPLHF.